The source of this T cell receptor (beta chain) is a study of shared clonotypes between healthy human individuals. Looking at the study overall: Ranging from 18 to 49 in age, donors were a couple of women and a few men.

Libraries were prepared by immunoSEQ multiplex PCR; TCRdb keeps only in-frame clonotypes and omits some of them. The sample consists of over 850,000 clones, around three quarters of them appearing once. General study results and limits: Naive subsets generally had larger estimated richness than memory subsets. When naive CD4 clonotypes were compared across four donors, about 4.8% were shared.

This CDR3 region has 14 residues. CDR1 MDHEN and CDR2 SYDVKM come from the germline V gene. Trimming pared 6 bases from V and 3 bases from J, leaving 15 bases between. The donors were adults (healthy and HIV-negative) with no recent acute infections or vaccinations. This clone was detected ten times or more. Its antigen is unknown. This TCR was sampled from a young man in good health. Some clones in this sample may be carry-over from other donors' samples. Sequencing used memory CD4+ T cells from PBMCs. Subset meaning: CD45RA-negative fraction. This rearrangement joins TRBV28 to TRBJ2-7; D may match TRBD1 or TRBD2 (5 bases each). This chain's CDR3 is CASSQQAGNYEQYF. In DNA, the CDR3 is TGTGCCAGCAGCCAACAGGCCGGGAACTACGAGCAGTACTTC.